One sample yielded the 17 T cell receptor beta chains listed below, sequenced in a study of blood T cell repertoires in COVID-19 (dated by TCRdb to 2019 to 2021). Receptor libraries were prepared by the immunoSEQ multiplex PCR assay. TCRdb took this table from immuneACCESS and kept in-frame rearrangements with V and J called. Such tables lack part of the clones; where checked against another copy, unresolved V genes explain under half of the gap, and the rest is unexplained. The sample table contains 250,000 to 350,000 clones; only one count was recorded for roughly 90% of them. Of the sample, more than 0.75% is held by the ten largest clones. Material for sequencing was peripheral blood. Receptors originate from a man under 40 with acute or convalescent COVID-19.

A single count supports this clone. The chain has TRBV19 and TRBJ2-3, with 12 nucleotides matching TRBD2. CDR1 and CDR2 (germline): LNHDA, SQIVND (reference sequence). CDR3 length equals 16 residues. Trimming took 3 bases from V and 4 from J; bases not matched to a gene: 5. CDR3: CASSISLAGGPDTQYF. In nucleotides, the CDR3 is TGTGCCAGTAGTATTTCTCTAGCGGGGGGGCCAGATACGCAGTATTTT.

The gene calls are TRBV19 and TRBJ1-6, with D possibly being TRBD1 (6 bases). CDR3 length equals 16 residues. V lost 8 bases and J lost 7, with 21 bases in between. Germline V CDR1 and CDR2: LNHDA, SQIVND (reference sequence). This chain's CDR3 is CASRGQQVRSNSPLHF. The DNA of the CDR3 is TGTGCCAGTCGCGGACAGCAAGTAAGGAGCAATTCACCCCTCCACTTT.

The chain is built from TRBV7-2 and TRBJ2-5; D not resolved. V shed 4 bases and J shed 9 bases, with 12 bases lying between them. The CDR3 has 12 amino acids. Germline V gene sequence: CDR1 SGHTA, CDR2 FQGNSA. CDR3 protein: CASSSPLEAQYF. CDR3 nucleotide sequence: TGTGCCAGCAGCTCCCCCCTTGAGGCCCAGTACTTC.

CDR3 sequence: CASSLSRADGELFF. The CDR3 nucleotides read TGCGCCAGCAGCTTGTCCAGGGCGGACGGGGAGCTGTTTTTT. The rearrangement joins TRBV5-1 to TRBJ2-2; maybe TRBD1 (5 bases). Germline values: CDR1 SGHRS, CDR2 YFSETQ. The CDR3 contains 14 residues. Deletions cut 1 base from V and 7 bases from J, with 11 bases between.

The chain is built from TRBV7-9 and TRBJ1-1; D not certain. V was trimmed by 6 bases and J by 6 bases, leaving 8 bases between them. Germline V CDR1 and CDR2: SEHNR, FQNEAQ (reference sequence). This CDR3 spans 11 amino acids. This chain's CDR3 is CASSSVSEAFF. For the CDR3, the DNA is TGTGCCAGCAGTTCTGTCTCTGAAGCTTTCTTT.

The V and J genes are TRBV10-2 and TRBJ1-6; 7 bases match TRBD1. V lost 4 bases, J lost 1 base, and 1 base stayed unmatched. CDR1 is WSHSY and CDR2 is SAAADI in the germline V gene. The CDR3 length is 15 residues. The CDR3 DNA follows: TGCGCCAGCAGTGGGGGACAGTCCTATAATTCACCCCTCCACTTT. Translation: CASSGGQSYNSPLHF.

The rearrangement links TRBV7-3 to TRBJ2-1, with 11 bases identical to TRBD2. The ends lost 4 bases at V and 6 bases at J; junction bases unmatched: 8. The CDR3 has 16 residues. The germline CDR1 and CDR2 sequences are SGHTA and FQGTGA. The CDR3 nucleotides are TGTGCCAGCAGCTCCCGTAGCGGGAGGGCCGTCAATGAGCAGTTCTTC. This translates into CASSSRSGRAVNEQFF.

V is TRBV6-1 and J is TRBJ2-3; maybe TRBD2 (6 bases). The CDR3 spans 16 residues. Trimming took off 4 bases at V and 0 bases at J, with 14 bases between the two ends. Germline V gene lookup returns CDR1 MNHNS and CDR2 SASEGT. CDR3 DNA: TGTGCCAGCAGTGCTGGGACTCCCTATAGCACAGATACGCAGTATTTT. This codes for CASSAGTPYSTDTQYF.

The chain employs TRBV19 and TRBJ1-1; TRBD1 is a possible D gene (5 bases). There are 19 residues in the CDR3. Per germline, CDR1 LNHDA and CDR2 SQIVND (reference sequence). Trimming shortened V by 1 base and J by 1 base, and 22 bases separated the two germline ends. The CDR3: CASSIVFIDSRVRNTEAFF. The CDR3 region has the DNA TGTGCCAGTAGTATAGTTTTTATCGACAGCCGTGTGAGGAACACTGAAGCTTTCTTT.

The chain joins TRBV30 to TRBJ1-1; D is uncertain. V dropped 2 bases and J dropped 2 bases, with 12 bases sitting between them. CDR3 length: 14 amino acids. Germline V CDR1 and CDR2: GTSNPN, SVGIG (reference sequence). CDR3 DNA sequence: TGTGCCTGGAGTAGACTGCCCGCCAACACTGAAGCTTTCTTT. Translation gives CAWSRLPANTEAFF.

This chain joins TRBV10-2 and TRBJ2-3; 11 bases fit TRBD2. V lost 6 bases, J lost 2 bases, and 1 base stayed unmatched. This CDR3 has 14 amino acids. Germline CDR1 WSHSY, CDR2 SAAADI. The CDR3 sequence: CASRGLADTDTQYF. The CDR3 DNA follows: TGCGCCAGCAGGGGACTAGCGGACACAGATACGCAGTATTTT.

The V call is TRBV5-1, the J call TRBJ2-4; a weak D match, TRBD2 (6 bases). CDR3 size: 18 residues. Germline V CDR1 and CDR2: SGHRS, YFSETQ. Trimming removed 4 bases at V and 4 bases at J, with 24 bases between. The CDR3 is CASSPTEGLTLGKNIQYF. In DNA, the CDR3 is TGCGCCAGCAGCCCTACGGAGGGGCTAACTCTCGGGAAAAACATTCAGTACTTC.

The chain carries TRBV2 and TRBJ1-4; weak D call: TRBD1 (6 bases). There are 14 residues in the CDR3. The germline V gene has CDR1 SNHLY and CDR2 FYNNEI. V lost 8 bases and J 8 bases, leaving 18 bases between the germline ends. The CDR3 DNA reads as TGTGCCAGCTCCGGGATGGGGGCAGGGGAAAAACTGTTTTTT. This sequence encodes CASSGMGAGEKLFF.

The CDR3 is CSVEDLRGQETQYF. The CDR3 nucleotides are TGCAGCGTTGAAGATCTGCGCGGGCAAGAGACCCAGTACTTC. J is TRBJ2-5 and V is TRBV29-1, with D perhaps matching TRBD2 (5 bases). The CDR3 covers 14 residues. The germline V and J ends were trimmed by 0 bases and 2 bases, with 10 bases remaining between them. Germline CDR1 and CDR2: SQVTM and ANQGSEA. The full variable domain, in which reference TRBV29-1 and TRBJ2-5 provide the parts outside the CDR3, is SAVISQKPSRDICQRGTSLTIQCQVDSQVTMMFWYRQQPGQSLTLIATANQGSEATYESGFVIDKFPISRPNLTFSTLTVSNMSPEDSSIYLCSVEDLRGQETQYFGPGTRLLVL.

V gene TRBV29-1 combines with J gene TRBJ1-3; the match to TRBD1 covers 7 bases. The junction had 0 bases not matched to a gene; V was cut back by 4 bases and J by 0 bases. Germline CDR1 reads SQVTM; CDR2 reads ANQGSEA. The CDR3 spans 13 residues. The CDR3 region has the DNA TGCAGCGTTGGACAGGGCTCTGGAAACACCATATATTTT. This encodes CSVGQGSGNTIYF.

V and J are TRBV19 and TRBJ1-4; D not resolved. Trimming pared 6 bases from V and 8 bases from J, leaving 7 bases between. The CDR3 covers 11 residues. The germline CDR1 and CDR2 sequences are LNHDA and SQIVND (reference sequence). CDR3 sequence reads: CASRLGEKLFF. The CDR3 DNA reads as TGTGCCAGTAGGCTCGGGGAAAAACTGTTTTTT.

The genes are TRBV6-6 and TRBJ2-5; TRBD1 matches 8 bases. Germline V CDR1 and CDR2: MNHNY, SVGAGI (reference sequence). The J segment lost 0 bases and the V segment lost 6 bases, leaving 6 bases of the junction unmatched. The CDR3 has 15 amino acids. In nucleotides, the CDR3 is TGTGCCAGCAGAGTACAGGGGGGCTACCAAGAGACCCAGTACTTC. It codes for CASRVQGGYQETQYF.